These 32 T cell receptor beta chains originate from one sample sequenced in a study of blood T cell repertoires in COVID-19. TCRdb keeps only in-frame clones here, not all; method: immunoSEQ multiplex PCR. The sample lists about 170,000 clones; 80% to 85% were seen once. The sample consisted of peripheral blood. The origin of the receptors is an older man with active or convalescent COVID-19.

This clone was seen once. The V gene is TRBV5-1, the J gene TRBJ2-5, with D maybe TRBD2 (6 bases). The CDR3 loop spans 14 amino acids. Germline V gene lookup returns CDR1 SGHRS and CDR2 YFSETQ. Trimming took off 1 base at V and 1 base at J, with 8 bases between the two ends. CDR3 DNA sequence: TGCGCCAGCAGCTTGATGGGGGGCCAAGAGACCCAGTACTTC. It yields the protein CASSLMGGQETQYF.

The V and J genes are TRBV21-1 and TRBJ1-1; the table's D call of TRBD1 was not tested on the DNA. TRBV21-1 is reported as a pseudogene. The CDR3 sequence is 14 residues long. CDR3 region: CASSKAGARTEAFF. CDR3 nucleotides: TGTGCCAGCAGCAAAGCTGGGGCGCGAACTGAAGCTTTCTTT.

The V and J genes are TRBV18 and TRBJ1-5; TRBD1 agrees at 12 bases. J lost 6 bases, V lost 3 bases, and 3 bases had no gene match. Germline values: CDR1 KGHSH, CDR2 LQKENI. This CDR3 contains 15 residues. CDR3 sequence (DNA): TGTGCCAGCTCACCGGGACAGGGGGCCGCTCAGCCCCAGCATTTT. Protein sequence: CASSPGQGAAQPQHF.

The count of this clone is one. V and J are TRBV30 and TRBJ1-6; 7 bases are a match to TRBD1. The germline V gene has CDR1 GTSNPN and CDR2 SVGIG (reference sequence). With V trimmed by 3 bases and J by 9 bases, 5 bases remained unmatched. This CDR3 contains 13 residues. The chain's CDR3 is CAWRATGVSPLHF. In nucleotides, the CDR3 is TGTGCCTGGAGAGCAACAGGGGTTTCACCCCTCCACTTT.

The chain uses TRBV5-4 and TRBJ2-7, with 7 nucleotides matching TRBD2. V was pared by 1 base and J by 6 bases, with 10 bases of the junction left unmatched. The CDR3 has 15 amino acids. Germline CDR1 SGHNT, CDR2 YYREEE (reference sequence). The DNA for the CDR3 is TGTGCCAGCAGCTTGCGGCGGGGGTCCTTTAGCGAGCAGTACTTC. Amino acids: CASSLRRGSFSEQYF.

CDR3 residues: CASSFLTANTGELFF. The CDR3 bases are TGTGCCAGCAGCTTCCTGACAGCGAACACCGGGGAGCTGTTTTTT. This chain links TRBV7-2 with TRBJ2-2; D might be TRBD1 (5 bases). Trimming took 3 bases from V and 0 from J, leaving 8 bases between them. The length of the CDR3 is 15 residues. Per germline, CDR1 SGHTA and CDR2 FQGNSA.

The CDR3 spells CASSTQGVGNQPQHF. The CDR3 coding sequence is TGTGCCAGCAGCACTCAGGGGGTAGGCAATCAGCCCCAGCATTTT. The chain recombines TRBV7-9 with TRBJ1-5, with 7 bases that match TRBD1. The germline gives CDR1 SEHNR, CDR2 FQNEAQ (reference sequence). V shed 5 bases, J shed 2 bases, and the junction held 6 bases outside the gene matches. The CDR3 extends over 15 amino acids.

The rearrangement links TRBV7-6 to TRBJ2-7; no clear D. The germline V and J ends were trimmed by 5 bases and 0 bases, with 2 bases remaining between them. CDR1 is SGHVS and CDR2 is FNYEAQ in the germline V gene. This CDR3 contains 11 residues. CDR3 nucleotide sequence: TGTGCCAGCAGCCTCTCCTACGAGCAGTACTTC. Its protein product is CASSLSYEQYF. The full variable domain, completed using reference TRBV7-6 and TRBJ2-7, is GAGVSQSPRYKVTKRGQDVALRCDPISGHVSLYWYRQALGQGPEFLTYFNYEAQQDKSGLPNDRFSAERPEGSISTLTIQRTEQRDSAMYRCASSLSYEQYFGPGTRLTVT.

J is TRBJ2-3 and V is TRBV6-2 or TRBV6-3; 8 bases agree with TRBD1. Trimming removed 0 bases from V and 5 bases from J; junction bases left unmatched: 10. From germline, CDR1 is MNHEY and CDR2 SVGEGT. The CDR3 is 17 amino acids. In nucleotides, the CDR3 is TGTGCCAGCAGTTACTCGAGACAGGGGAGGACAGGAGATACGCAGTATTTT. It translates to CASSYSRQGRTGDTQYF.

This chain connects TRBV4-1 to TRBJ1-3, with D tentatively TRBD1 (5 bases). CDR1 is MGHRA, CDR2 YSYEKL, per germline. This CDR3 is built from 15 residues. The germline V and J ends were trimmed by 3 bases and 5 bases, with 14 bases remaining between them. For the CDR3, the DNA is TGCGCCAGCAGCCACCCCGAGTCAGGGAGAAACACCATATATTTT. This codes for CASSHPESGRNTIYF.

This clone was recorded once. The chain has TRBV6-5 and TRBJ2-7; 8 nucleotides match TRBD1. In germline, CDR1 is MNHEY, CDR2 SVGAGI. This CDR3 has 14 amino acids. V lost 6 bases, J lost 4 bases, and 8 bases stayed unmatched. As DNA, the CDR3 is TGTGCCAGCAGCGCCGGTGGACAGGGTTACGAGCAGTACTTC. Residues: CASSAGGQGYEQYF.

The chain has TRBV10-3 and TRBJ1-5; possible D gene TRBD1, 5 bases. Trimming stripped 5 bases from V and 8 bases from J, with 16 bases between. Germline V gene data show CDR1 as ENHRY and CDR2 as SYGVKD. This CDR3 has 14 residues. The CDR3 coding sequence is TGTGCCATCAGTACTAAAACTACGGGGGAGCCCCAGCATTTT. Its translation is CAISTKTTGEPQHF.

This clone was seen more than once but under ten times. The gene calls are TRBV5-1 and TRBJ1-1; D is perhaps TRBD1 (6 bases). This CDR3 is 16 amino acids long. V lost 3 bases, J lost 2 bases, and 17 bases lay in between. Germline loops: CDR1 SGHRS, CDR2 YFSETQ. The CDR3 protein is CASSWAGGAGNTEAFF. For the CDR3, the DNA is TGCGCCAGCAGCTGGGCGGGGGGCGCGGGAAACACTGAAGCTTTCTTT.

The gene calls are TRBV19 and TRBJ1-1, with 10 bases matching TRBD1. Germline loops: CDR1 LNHDA, CDR2 SQIVND (reference sequence). The CDR3 is made up of 15 amino acids. With V trimmed by 4 bases and J by 3 bases, 5 bases remained unmatched. This CDR3 reads CASSTSDRGDTEAFF. DNA of the CDR3: TGTGCCAGTAGTACCTCGGACAGGGGGGACACTGAAGCTTTCTTT.

This clone was seen more than once but under ten times. The chain couples TRBV5-4 to TRBJ2-5; unclear D gene. The V end lost 4 bases, the J end lost 7 bases, and 14 bases lay between the germline ends. The CDR3 is made up of 13 amino acids. The germline gives CDR1 SGHNT, CDR2 YYREEE (reference sequence). CDR3 protein: CASSNPSYRTQYF. The CDR3 DNA follows: TGTGCCAGCAGCAACCCTAGTTATAGGACCCAGTACTTC. Supplemented by reference TRBV5-4 and TRBJ2-5, the full variable domain reads ETGVTQSPTHLIKTRGQQVTLRCSSQSGHNTVSWYQQALGQGPQFIFQYYREEENGRGNFPPRFSGLQFPNYSSELNVNALELDDSALYLCASSNPSYRTQYFGPGTRLLVL.

This chain links TRBV27 with TRBJ2-5; unclear D gene. Deletions cut 1 base from V and 0 bases from J, with 6 bases between. Germline CDR1 and CDR2: MNHEY and SMNVEV (reference sequence). The CDR3 has 14 amino acids. The CDR3 sequence is CASSLWANQETQYF. The CDR3 DNA sequence: TGTGCCAGCAGTTTATGGGCTAACCAAGAGACCCAGTACTTC.

The table lists this clone with a count of one. The genes are TRBV18 and TRBJ2-1; D is possibly TRBD1 (5 bases). The length of the CDR3 is 16 residues. Germline CDR1 KGHSH, CDR2 LQKENI. Trimming took 0 bases from V and 2 from J, leaving 11 bases between them. CDR3 bases: TGTGCCAGCTCACCACCGGGATGGGGCACCTACAATGAGCAGTTCTTC. Amino acid sequence: CASSPPGWGTYNEQFF.

The chain is built from TRBV4-1 and TRBJ1-5; D is possibly TRBD1 (6 bases). The CDR3 is 15 residues long. The ends were cut back, 0 bases at V and 4 bases at J, with 10 bases in the middle. Germline V gives CDR1 MGHRA, CDR2 YSYEKL. This CDR3 reads CASSQETGRNQPQHF. The CDR3, as DNA: TGCGCCAGCAGCCAAGAAACAGGGAGAAATCAGCCCCAGCATTTT.

In DNA form, the CDR3 reads TGCAGCGGTTCACAGGGGGGCGAGACCCAGTACTTC. It is translated as CSGSQGGETQYF. The chain couples TRBV29-1 to TRBJ2-5, with 8 bases identical to TRBD1. CDR1 and CDR2 from the germline V gene are SQVTM and ANQGSEA. The V gene end was trimmed by 7 bases and the J gene end by 5 bases; junction bases not matched to a gene: 6. CDR3 length: 12 amino acids.

The genes are TRBV27 and TRBJ2-1; 9 bases fit TRBD2. The CDR3 is 18 amino acids. Germline V gene data show CDR1 as MNHEY and CDR2 as SMNVEV (reference sequence). Losses at the gene ends were 0 bases for V and 0 bases for J; bases not matched to a gene: 6. The CDR3 DNA follows: TGTGCCAGCAGTTTATCCCTAGCGGGACCCCGCTCCTACAATGAGCAGTTCTTC. Translating gives CASSLSLAGPRSYNEQFF.

This clone has more than one count but fewer than ten. J is TRBJ1-1 and V is TRBV19; tentative D call: TRBD1 (6 bases). The ends were cut back, 9 bases at V and 4 bases at J, with 15 bases in the middle. Germline assignment: CDR1 LNHDA and CDR2 SQIVND (reference sequence). The CDR3 totals 13 residues. The CDR3 coding sequence is TGTGCCAGCGCCAGGGGACGAGGCACTGAAGCTTTCTTT. Its translation: CASARGRGTEAFF.

CDR3 bases: TGCGCCAGCAGCCAAGAGGTAGGCGACAGGGCCTACGAGCAGTACTTC. Residues: CASSQEVGDRAYEQYF. J is TRBJ2-7 and V is TRBV4-3, with TRBD1 identical over 7 bases. The CDR3 spans 16 residues. The J segment lost 2 bases and the V segment lost 0 bases, leaving 7 bases of the junction unmatched. Germline V gene lookup returns CDR1 LGHNA and CDR2 YSLEER.

The chain has TRBV6-5 and TRBJ1-3, with 7 bases lining up with TRBD1. The CDR3 covers 10 residues. Germline CDR1 reads MNHEY; CDR2 reads SVGAGI. The ends lost 5 bases at V and 16 bases at J; junction bases unmatched: 5. CDR3 loop: CASSNGTVYF. The CDR3 coding sequence is TGTGCCAGCAGTAACGGGACAGTCTATTTT.

CDR3 nucleotide sequence: TGTGCCAGCAGTGTCCCGCCGGGAATTCAGTACTTC. Translation: CASSVPPGIQYF. The rearrangement uses TRBV28 and TRBJ2-4; tentatively, D is TRBD2 (5 bases). Germline CDR1 is MDHEN and CDR2 is SYDVKM. CDR3 length equals 12 residues. Trimming stripped 5 bases from V and 10 bases from J, with 12 bases between.

The chain links TRBV28 to TRBJ1-4; the D gene is possibly TRBD1 (5 bases). The length of the CDR3 is 14 residues. Germline V lookup: CDR1 MDHEN, CDR2 SYDVKM. V lost 5 bases and J 10 bases, leaving 17 bases between the germline ends. CDR3 in DNA: TGTGCCAGCAGTCCAGGTGGGGCCCTGGGAAAACTGTTTTTT. Translated, it gives CASSPGGALGKLFF.

The V gene is TRBV15, the J gene TRBJ1-1; possible D gene TRBD1, 5 bases. This CDR3 contains 15 residues. Trimming took off 3 bases at V and 5 bases at J, with 16 bases between the two ends. In germline, CDR1 is LNHNV, CDR2 YYDKDF (reference sequence). CDR3 amino acids: CATSSRGRRGTEAFF. CDR3 sequence (DNA): TGTGCCACCAGCAGTCGTGGACGTAGGGGAACTGAAGCTTTCTTT.

V usage is TRBV4-1 and J usage is TRBJ1-4, with TRBD1 matching 8 bases. Unmatched junction bases numbered 5, after V lost 6 bases and J lost 5 bases. This CDR3 spans 14 amino acids. CDR1 is MGHRA and CDR2 is YSYEKL in the germline V gene. The CDR3 DNA is TGCGCCAGCAGGTGGCGACAGGGGAATGAAAAACTGTTTTTT. Translated, it gives CASRWRQGNEKLFF.

The chain employs TRBV30 and TRBJ1-3; TRBD1 matches 7 bases. J lost 8 bases, V lost 4 bases, and 17 bases had no gene match. The CDR3 length is 16 residues. Looked up from germline, CDR1 is GTSNPN and CDR2 is SVGIG (reference sequence). The CDR3: CAWTPPRTGRQYTIYF. The CDR3, as DNA: TGTGCCTGGACGCCCCCTAGGACAGGAAGGCAGTACACCATATATTTT.

This rearrangement joins TRBV19 to TRBJ2-5; TRBD2 matches 8 bases. Trimming at V came to 6 bases and at J to 2 bases, leaving 2 bases not matched to a gene. The CDR3 is 13 residues long. CDR1 is LNHDA, CDR2 SQIVND, per germline (reference sequence). Here the CDR3 DNA reads TGTGCCAGTAGAGCGGGGGCACAAGAGACCCAGTACTTC. Translating gives CASRAGAQETQYF. Looking up the rest from reference TRBV19 and TRBJ2-5 gives the full variable domain: DGGITQSPKYLFRKEGQNVTLSCEQNLNHDAMYWYRQDPGQGLRLIYYSQIVNDFQKGDIAEGYSVSREKKESFPLTVTSAQKNPTAFYLCASRAGAQETQYFGPGTRLLVL.

This clone was detected once. The chain uses TRBV4-1 and TRBJ1-1, with D uncertain. Germline assignment: CDR1 MGHRA and CDR2 YSYEKL. Trimming left V 4 bases short and J 1 base short, with 13 bases between. The CDR3 extends over 15 amino acids. CDR3 residues: CASSRSGAENTEAFF. CDR3 in DNA: TGCGCCAGCAGCCGGTCCGGAGCAGAGAACACTGAAGCTTTCTTT.

The chain uses TRBV28 and TRBJ1-5, with D unclear. Germline V gene lookup returns CDR1 MDHEN and CDR2 SYDVKM. Between the trimmed V and J ends, which lost 4 bases and 3 bases, there was a span of 4 bases. The CDR3 extends over 12 amino acids. In DNA, the CDR3 is TGTGCCAGCAGTTCCCTCAATCAGCCCCAGCATTTT. Its protein product is CASSSLNQPQHF.

This chain joins TRBV11-2 and TRBJ2-2, with TRBD2 matching over 7 bases. J lost 6 bases, V lost 4 bases, and 5 bases had no gene match. The V gene's germline CDR1 is SGHAT and CDR2 FQNNGV. CDR3 length equals 14 residues. The CDR3 loop is CASSSGLIAGELFF. CDR3 sequence (DNA): TGTGCCAGCAGCTCGGGACTAATCGCCGGGGAGCTGTTTTTT.